The 26 T cell receptor beta chains reported below all come from one sample, sequenced in a study of graft-versus-host responses after intestinal transplantation (dated by TCRdb to the early 2020s). The library was generated by the immunoSEQ multiplex PCR assay. What TCRdb holds here is the immuneACCESS table cut down to in-frame rearrangements. Part of the clones is not present; checked against another copy, under half of the missing clones reflect an unresolved V gene, and the others are unexplained. This sample gives about 70,000 clones in total; around 89% of them show up just once. The ten biggest clones cover 4% of the sample. Interpreted using the paper, the time point label stands for: cells obtained before transplantation from donor or recipient. The antigens these receptors bind are not known. Sequencing was performed on unstimulated CD8+ T cells sorted from spleen or lymph node cells, taken before transplant. These TCRs come from a human donor who was the organ donor for an intestinal transplant.

The chain recombines TRBV2 with TRBJ2-1; maybe TRBD2 (5 bases). The CDR3 is 17 residues long. Germline V lookup: CDR1 SNHLY, CDR2 FYNNEI. V gave up 3 bases and J gave up 0 bases, with 15 bases separating them. CDR3 protein: CASSEWLPSLSYNEQFF. DNA of the CDR3: TGTGCCAGCAGTGAGTGGTTGCCTAGCCTCTCCTACAATGAGCAGTTCTTC. Drawing the rest from reference TRBV2 and TRBJ2-1, the complete variable domain is EPEVTQTPSHQVTQMGQEVILRCVPISNHLYFYWYRQILGQKVEFLVSFYNNEISEKSEIFDDQFSVERPDGSNFTLKIRSTKLEDSAMYFCASSEWLPSLSYNEQFFGPGTRLTVL.

The rearrangement links TRBV4-2 to TRBJ2-3; 8 bases map to TRBD1. The V gene's germline CDR1 is LGHNA and CDR2 YNFKEQ. The V and J ends lost 3 bases and 0 bases, in that order; junction bases with no gene match: 5. The CDR3 is 16 residues long. CDR3 in DNA: TGTGCCAGCAGCCACCTCAGGGACAGGAGCACAGATACGCAGTATTTT. Translated, it gives CASSHLRDRSTDTQYF.

The chain recombines TRBV9 with TRBJ2-3; TRBD1 might be the D (6 bases). Germline V lookup: CDR1 SGDLS, CDR2 YYNGEE. Trimming took 3 bases from V and 0 from J, leaving 8 bases between them. The CDR3 sequence is 14 residues long. CDR3 residues: CASSADSSTDTQYF. The CDR3 coding sequence is TGTGCCAGCAGCGCGGACAGTAGCACAGATACGCAGTATTTT.

The V and J genes are TRBV25-1 and TRBJ1-2, with a possible D match to TRBD1 (6 bases). The ends were cut back, 1 base at V and 4 bases at J, with 13 bases in the middle. This CDR3 region has 15 residues. The germline V gene encodes CDR1 MGHDK and CDR2 SYGVNS. The CDR3 DNA reads TGTGCCAGCAGTGAATCACCAGGGGTTTCCTATGGCTACACCTTC. It encodes CASSESPGVSYGYTF.

The chain is built from TRBV2 and TRBJ2-5; a possible D gene is TRBD2 (5 bases). Germline CDR1 reads SNHLY; CDR2 reads FYNNEI. CDR3 length: 15 amino acids. Trimming took off 6 bases at V and 2 bases at J, with 16 bases between the two ends. The DNA of the CDR3 is TGTGCCAGCAGAGACCGGGCGGGCACACAAGAGACCCAGTACTTC. Protein sequence: CASRDRAGTQETQYF.

The chain recombines TRBV11-2 with TRBJ2-7; TRBD1 aligns across 9 bases. J gave up 1 base and V 1 base, and 5 bases lay outside the gene matches. This CDR3 has 16 residues. CDR1 is SGHAT and CDR2 is FQNNGV in the germline V gene. This CDR3 reads CASSLVRQGVSYEQYV. CDR3 bases: TGTGCCAGCAGCTTAGTCAGACAGGGGGTGTCCTACGAGCAGTACGTC.

The V and J genes are TRBV7-6 and TRBJ2-6, with D possibly matching TRBD1 (6 bases). The CDR3 extends over 16 amino acids. Germline CDR1 SGHVS, CDR2 FNYEAQ. Trimming took off 6 bases at V and 1 base at J, with 13 bases between the two ends. The CDR3, as DNA: TGTGCCAGCAGGACAGGCACGTCTTCTGGGGCCAACGTCCTGACTTTC. Protein: CASRTGTSSGANVLTF.

The chain employs TRBV21-1 and TRBJ1-1; the DNA was not compared with TRBD1, the D call given in the table. TRBV21-1 has pseudogene status. The CDR3 spans 16 residues. In nucleotides, the CDR3 is TGTGCCAGCAGCAGGACAGGGACGTCTGAGAGCACTGAAGCTTTCTTT. Encoded protein: CASSRTGTSESTEAFF.

This clone was seen only once. The chain has TRBV2 and TRBJ2-1, with a weak D call TRBD1 (6 bases). The CDR3 loop spans 15 amino acids. Trimming cost V 6 bases and J 4 bases, with 16 bases left between them. The germline V gene has CDR1 SNHLY and CDR2 FYNNEI. DNA of the CDR3: TGTGCCAGCAGACCCGACAGGTCAACTTACAATGAGCAGTTCTTC. It encodes CASRPDRSTYNEQFF.

This clone was counted only a few times. In nucleotides, the CDR3 is TGTGCCAGCAACCTCCGGGAGGGAAACACCATATATTTT. Amino acid sequence: CASNLREGNTIYF. This chain links TRBV6-6 with TRBJ1-3; no clear D. Germline V CDR1 and CDR2: MNHNY, SVGAGI (reference sequence). The germline V and J ends were trimmed by 7 bases and 4 bases, with 11 bases remaining between them. The CDR3 is 13 amino acids.

The CDR3 DNA sequence: TGTGCCAGCAGTTGGACTAGCACCCATGAGCAGTTCTTC. Its protein is CASSWTSTHEQFF. The rearrangement links TRBV6-5 to TRBJ2-1; 8 positions match TRBD2. The trim removed 4 bases at V and 8 bases at J, leaving 4 bases unmatched. The CDR3 contains 13 residues. The germline V gene encodes CDR1 MNHEY and CDR2 SVGAGI.

This chain connects TRBV2 to TRBJ1-1, with 7 bases lining up with TRBD1. This CDR3 has 17 amino acids. With V trimmed by 7 bases and J by 0 bases, 14 bases remained unmatched. Germline CDR1 is SNHLY and CDR2 is FYNNEI. The CDR3 loop is CASKDLKNRGMNTEAFF. For the CDR3, the DNA is TGTGCCAGCAAAGATCTAAAAAACAGGGGCATGAACACTGAAGCTTTCTTT.

This chain connects TRBV19 to TRBJ1-2; D gene unclear. Germline V gene data show CDR1 as LNHDA and CDR2 as SQIVND (reference sequence). This CDR3 has 16 amino acids. Trimming removed 0 bases from V and 2 bases from J, with 13 bases in between. Here the CDR3 reads CASSIDQVYPNYGYTF. The DNA for the CDR3 is TGTGCCAGTAGTATAGACCAGGTTTATCCAAACTATGGCTACACCTTC.

This clone has just one count. The rearrangement joins TRBV7-6 to TRBJ1-1; 9 bases agree with TRBD1. The trim removed 2 bases at V and 1 base at J, leaving 14 bases unmatched. The CDR3 contains 19 residues. Germline assignment: CDR1 SGHVS and CDR2 FNYEAQ. Written as DNA, the CDR3 is TGTGCCAGCAGCTTAAACAATTGGGGACAGGGAGGACGGAACACTGAAGCTTTCTTT. Its protein is CASSLNNWGQGGRNTEAFF. The entire variable domain, with the rest obtained from reference TRBV7-6 and TRBJ1-1, is as follows: GAGVSQSPRYKVTKRGQDVALRCDPISGHVSLYWYRQALGQGPEFLTYFNYEAQQDKSGLPNDRFSAERPEGSISTLTIQRTEQRDSAMYRCASSLNNWGQGGRNTEAFFGQGTRLTVV.

The chain links TRBV4-1 to TRBJ1-2; D remains unclear. This CDR3 comprises 13 residues. In germline, CDR1 is MGHRA, CDR2 YSYEKL. Trimming stripped 3 bases from V and 0 bases from J, with 5 bases between. CDR3 coding DNA: TGCGCCAGCAGCCACCAGGCTAACTATGGCTACACCTTC. The encoded protein is CASSHQANYGYTF.

The chain employs TRBV6-1 and TRBJ2-7; 10 bases match TRBD2. Trimming took 5 bases from V and 0 from J; bases not matched to a gene: 4. The germline gives CDR1 MNHNS, CDR2 SASEGT. The CDR3 consists of 15 residues. The CDR3 DNA reads TGTGCCAGCAGTATAGCGGGGGGTCACTCCTACGAGCAGTACGTC. It yields the protein CASSIAGGHSYEQYV.

This clone appeared a single time. The gene calls are TRBV4-3 and TRBJ2-5; 9 bases agree with TRBD1. V was pared by 0 bases and J by 0 bases, with 2 bases of the junction left unmatched. From germline, CDR1 is LGHNA and CDR2 YSLEER. The CDR3 extends over 16 amino acids. Here the CDR3 reads CASSQDGTGNQETQYF. In DNA, the CDR3 is TGCGCCAGCAGCCAAGATGGGACAGGGAACCAAGAGACCCAGTACTTC.

This chain joins TRBV4-1 and TRBJ2-2; D unclear. Trimming removed 3 bases at V and 1 base at J, with 12 bases between. Germline values: CDR1 MGHRA, CDR2 YSYEKL. This CDR3 is built from 16 residues. Here the CDR3 reads CASSQINRVNTGELFF. The CDR3 DNA is TGCGCCAGCAGCCAGATTAACAGAGTGAACACCGGGGAGCTGTTTTTT.

This clone was counted between two and nine times. The CDR3 is CASSHGLVGDPQYF. The CDR3 region has the DNA TGTGCCAGCAGTCATGGACTAGTAGGGGACCCCCAGTACTTC. The chain uses TRBV28 and TRBJ2-5, with 7 bases matching TRBD2. Germline V gene lookup returns CDR1 MDHEN and CDR2 SYDVKM. V gave up 5 bases and J gave up 9 bases; unmatched junction bases: 12. The CDR3 runs 14 residues.

The J gene is TRBJ2-2, the V gene TRBV4-1, with TRBD1 identical over 8 bases. The germline V gene encodes CDR1 MGHRA and CDR2 YSYEKL. V shed 0 bases and J 3 bases; nucleotides not matched to a gene: 12. This CDR3 comprises 19 residues. The CDR3 is CASSQDPRWTGPYTGELFF. CDR3 bases: TGCGCCAGCAGCCAAGACCCCCGGTGGACAGGGCCCTACACCGGGGAGCTGTTTTTT.

The rearrangement joins TRBV9 to TRBJ2-1; 7 bases fit TRBD2. Germline V gene lookup returns CDR1 SGDLS and CDR2 YYNGEE. Trimming removed 0 bases from V and 5 bases from J; junction bases left unmatched: 5. The CDR3 runs to 15 residues. CDR3: CASSVDGGTNNEQFF. The CDR3 DNA reads as TGTGCCAGCAGCGTAGACGGGGGGACCAACAATGAGCAGTTCTTC.

This clone was counted a single time. The chain couples TRBV7-2 to TRBJ2-2, with 7 bases that match TRBD2. This CDR3 contains 15 residues. V shed 2 bases, J shed 4 bases, and the junction held 4 bases outside the gene matches. Per germline, CDR1 SGHTA and CDR2 FQGNSA. CDR3 nucleotide sequence: TGTGCCAGCAGCTTACGTTCGGGGGGCACCGGGGAGCTGTTTTTT. It encodes CASSLRSGGTGELFF.

This chain uses TRBV11-1 with TRBJ1-3; 9 positions match TRBD1. CDR1 SGHAT and CDR2 FQDESV come from the germline V gene (reference sequence). The CDR3 extends over 15 amino acids. J lost 3 bases, V lost 5 bases, and 5 bases had no gene match. CDR3 nucleotide sequence: TGTGCCAGCAGCGAAGGACAGGGGTTTGGAAACACCATATATTTT. Its translation: CASSEGQGFGNTIYF.

The chain recombines TRBV7-8 with TRBJ2-3; D is undetermined. The V end lost 4 bases, the J end lost 4 bases, and 15 bases lay between the germline ends. The CDR3 has 15 residues. Germline-derived CDR1 and CDR2 are SGHVS and FQNEAQ. The CDR3, as DNA: TGTGCCAGCAGCTCCCGAACCGGGTTCGCAGATACGCAGTATTTT. Protein: CASSSRTGFADTQYF.

The chain uses TRBV28 and TRBJ1-2; 9 nucleotides agree with TRBD1. With V trimmed by 3 bases and J by 3 bases, 5 bases remained unmatched. The CDR3 is made up of 15 amino acids. CDR1 and CDR2 from the germline V gene are MDHEN and SYDVKM. CDR3 amino acids: CASSLAGQGDYGYTF. The CDR3 nucleotides are TGTGCCAGCAGTTTGGCGGGACAGGGAGACTATGGCTACACCTTC.

This clone appeared a single time. The rearrangement links TRBV4-1 to TRBJ2-1, with 8 nucleotides matching TRBD2. The CDR3 contains 12 residues. Unmatched junction bases numbered 5, after V lost 4 bases and J lost 12 bases. Germline assignment: CDR1 MGHRA and CDR2 YSYEKL. The CDR3 region is CASSLGGTRQFF. CDR3 in DNA: TGCGCCAGCAGCCTGGGCGGGACTAGGCAGTTCTTC.